This is a list of T cell receptor beta chains from one sample in a study of blood T cells in healthy people across ages. TCRdb itself ran the 5' RACE reads through MiXCR, one entry per CDR3 protein. The sample yields 1.5 million to 2 million distinct CDR3 sequences, around 48% seen once. The sequencing input was blood. The receptor set was obtained from a woman aged 40-49 years in good health. The CDR3 runs from the conserved cysteine through the conserved F or W. Each record gives: clone size, V gene, D gene, J gene, CDR3 protein, CDR3 DNA. A D gene is named only where the DNA matches it firmly. A clone size is listed for some rows: how often the clone was seen (once, few, many), or a class if it is expanded.

NA	TRBV20-1	TRBD1	TRBJ1-2	CSASGGQGNGYTF	TGCAGTGCTAGCGGGGGACAGGGGAATGGCTACACCTTC
NA	TRBV7-3	TRBD2	TRBJ2-3	CASSFSGSQWDTQYF	TGTGCCAGCAGCTTCAGCGGGAGCCAGTGGGATACGCAGTATTTT
NA	TRBV9	NA	TRBJ2-5	CASSAGAGQQETQYF	TGTGCCAGCAGCGCAGGTGCGGGACAGCAAGAGACCCAGTACTTC
NA	TRBV20-1	NA	TRBJ2-3	CSAKAQLSTDTQYF	TGCAGTGCTAAAGCCCAGCTTTCCACAGATACGCAGTATTTT
few	TRBV5-1	NA	TRBJ2-7	CASSLSGGAFDEQYF	TGCGCCAGCAGCTTGTCCGGGGGCGCGTTCGACGAGCAGTACTTC
once	TRBV6-1	NA	TRBJ2-5	CASMKGLGETQYF	TGTGCCAGCATGAAGGGTTTGGGAGAGACCCAGTACTTC
NA	TRBV13	TRBD1	TRBJ2-5	CASSLKSGTGRETQYF	TGTGCCAGCAGCTTAAAATCCGGGACAGGTCGAGAGACCCAGTACTTC
NA	TRBV6-1	NA	TRBJ1-2	CASSENAKNYGYTF	TGTGCCAGCAGTGAAAACGCCAAGAACTATGGCTACACCTTC
few	TRBV12-3/TRBV12-4	TRBD1	TRBJ2-7	CASRIGQGAGEQYF	TGTGCCAGCAGGATTGGGCAGGGGGCGGGCGAGCAGTACTTC
NA	TRBV2	TRBD1	TRBJ2-5	CASSGDRVETQYF	TGTGCCAGCAGTGGGGACAGGGTAGAGACCCAGTACTTC
few	TRBV14	NA	TRBJ1-2	CASRHSDGTNYGYTF	TGTGCCAGCAGGCATTCCGACGGGACTAACTATGGCTACACCTTC
NA	TRBV15	NA	TRBJ2-1	CATSRDRAGNEQFF	TGTGCCACCAGCAGAGATAGGGCAGGGAATGAGCAGTTCTTC